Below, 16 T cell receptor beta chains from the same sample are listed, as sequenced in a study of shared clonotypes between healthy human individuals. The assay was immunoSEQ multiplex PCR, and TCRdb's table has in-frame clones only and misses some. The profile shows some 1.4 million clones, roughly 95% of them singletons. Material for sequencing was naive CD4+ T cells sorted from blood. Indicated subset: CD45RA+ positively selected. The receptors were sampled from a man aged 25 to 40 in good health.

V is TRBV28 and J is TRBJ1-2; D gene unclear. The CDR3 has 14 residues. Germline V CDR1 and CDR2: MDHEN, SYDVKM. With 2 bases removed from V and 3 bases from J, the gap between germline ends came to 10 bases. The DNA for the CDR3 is TGTGCCAGCAGTTTAGACCGTCTTGACTATGGCTACACCTTC. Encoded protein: CASSLDRLDYGYTF.

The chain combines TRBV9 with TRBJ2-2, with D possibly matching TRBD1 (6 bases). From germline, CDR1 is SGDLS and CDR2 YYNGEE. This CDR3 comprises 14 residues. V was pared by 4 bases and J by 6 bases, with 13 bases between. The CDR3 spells CASSTTGTSGELFF. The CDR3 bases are TGTGCCAGCAGCACTACAGGGACCTCCGGGGAGCTGTTTTTT.

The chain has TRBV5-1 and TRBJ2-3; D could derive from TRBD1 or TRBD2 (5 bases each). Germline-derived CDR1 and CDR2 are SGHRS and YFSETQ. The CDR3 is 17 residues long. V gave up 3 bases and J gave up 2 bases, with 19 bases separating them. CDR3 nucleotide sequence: TGCGCCAGCAGCTCCGGAGAGACAGTGGGGGACACAGATACGCAGTATTTT. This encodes CASSSGETVGDTDTQYF.

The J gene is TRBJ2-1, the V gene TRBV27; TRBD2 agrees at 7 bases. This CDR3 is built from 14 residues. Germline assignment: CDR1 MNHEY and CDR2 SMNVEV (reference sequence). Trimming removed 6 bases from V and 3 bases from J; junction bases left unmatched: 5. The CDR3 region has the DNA TGTGCCAGCAGGAGACTAGCAGACTACAATGAGCAGTTCTTC. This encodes CASRRLADYNEQFF.

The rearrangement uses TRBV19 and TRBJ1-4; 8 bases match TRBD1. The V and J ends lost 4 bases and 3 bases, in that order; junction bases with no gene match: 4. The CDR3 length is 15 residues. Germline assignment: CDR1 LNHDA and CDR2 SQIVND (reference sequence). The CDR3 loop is CASSTRGQANEKLFF. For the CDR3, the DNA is TGTGCCAGTAGTACCAGGGGGCAGGCTAATGAAAAACTGTTTTTT.

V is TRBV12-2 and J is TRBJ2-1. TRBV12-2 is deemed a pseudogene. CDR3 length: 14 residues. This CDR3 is CASRFSVPGSCQFF. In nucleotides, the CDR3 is TGTGCAAGTCGCTTTTCGGTTCCTGGGTCTTGCCAGTTCTTC.

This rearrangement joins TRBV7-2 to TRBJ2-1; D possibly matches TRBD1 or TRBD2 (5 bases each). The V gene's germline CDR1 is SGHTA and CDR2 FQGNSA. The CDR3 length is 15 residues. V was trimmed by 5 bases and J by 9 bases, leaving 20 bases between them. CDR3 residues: CASSTSLGLGGEQFF. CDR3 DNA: TGTGCCAGCAGCACGAGCCTGGGGCTTGGGGGTGAGCAGTTCTTC.

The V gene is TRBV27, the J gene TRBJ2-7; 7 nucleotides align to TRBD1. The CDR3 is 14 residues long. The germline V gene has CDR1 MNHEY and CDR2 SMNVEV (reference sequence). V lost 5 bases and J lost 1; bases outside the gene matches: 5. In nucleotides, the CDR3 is TGTGCCAGCAGTCAGGGGGACCAGTCCTACGAGCAGTACTTC. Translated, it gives CASSQGDQSYEQYF.

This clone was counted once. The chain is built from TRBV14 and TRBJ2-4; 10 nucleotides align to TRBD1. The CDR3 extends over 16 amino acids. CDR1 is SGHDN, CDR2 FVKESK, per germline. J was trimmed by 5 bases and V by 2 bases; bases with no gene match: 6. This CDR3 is CASSQPGQGKENIQYF. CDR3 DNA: TGTGCCAGCAGCCAACCGGGACAGGGGAAGGAAAACATTCAGTACTTC.

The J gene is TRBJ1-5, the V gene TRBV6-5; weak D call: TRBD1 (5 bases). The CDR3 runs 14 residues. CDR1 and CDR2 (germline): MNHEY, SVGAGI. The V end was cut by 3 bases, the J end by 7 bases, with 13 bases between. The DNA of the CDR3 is TGTGCCAGCAGTTATGGGGCAGGGTTACAGCCCCAGCATTTT. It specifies CASSYGAGLQPQHF.

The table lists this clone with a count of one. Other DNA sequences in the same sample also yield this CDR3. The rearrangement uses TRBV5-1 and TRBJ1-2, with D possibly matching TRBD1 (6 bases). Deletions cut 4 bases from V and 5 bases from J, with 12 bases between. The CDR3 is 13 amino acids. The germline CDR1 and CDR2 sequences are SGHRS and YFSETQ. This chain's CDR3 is CASSPGQGYGYTF. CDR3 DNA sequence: TGCGCCAGCAGCCCGGGGCAGGGGTATGGCTACACCTTC.

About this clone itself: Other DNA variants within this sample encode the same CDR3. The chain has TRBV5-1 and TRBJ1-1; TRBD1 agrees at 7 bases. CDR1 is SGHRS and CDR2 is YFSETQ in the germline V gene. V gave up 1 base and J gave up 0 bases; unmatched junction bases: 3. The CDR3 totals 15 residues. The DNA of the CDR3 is TGCGCCAGCAGCTTGCGGACAGGACTGAACACTGAAGCTTTCTTT. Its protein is CASSLRTGLNTEAFF.

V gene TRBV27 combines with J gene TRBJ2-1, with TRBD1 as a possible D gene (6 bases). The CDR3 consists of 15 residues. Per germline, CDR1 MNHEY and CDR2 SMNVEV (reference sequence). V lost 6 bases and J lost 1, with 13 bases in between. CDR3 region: CASRLNRDSYNEQFF. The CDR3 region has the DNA TGTGCCAGCAGGTTAAACAGGGATTCCTACAATGAGCAGTTCTTC.

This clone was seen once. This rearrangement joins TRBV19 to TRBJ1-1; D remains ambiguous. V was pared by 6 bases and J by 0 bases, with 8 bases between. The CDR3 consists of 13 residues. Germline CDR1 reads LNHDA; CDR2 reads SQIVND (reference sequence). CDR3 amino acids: CASSFLMNTEAFF. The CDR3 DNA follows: TGTGCCAGTAGCTTCTTAATGAACACTGAAGCTTTCTTT. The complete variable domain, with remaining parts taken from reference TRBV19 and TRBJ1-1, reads DGGITQSPKYLFRKEGQNVTLSCEQNLNHDAMYWYRQDPGQGLRLIYYSQIVNDFQKGDIAEGYSVSREKKESFPLTVTSAQKNPTAFYLCASSFLMNTEAFFGQGTRLTVV.

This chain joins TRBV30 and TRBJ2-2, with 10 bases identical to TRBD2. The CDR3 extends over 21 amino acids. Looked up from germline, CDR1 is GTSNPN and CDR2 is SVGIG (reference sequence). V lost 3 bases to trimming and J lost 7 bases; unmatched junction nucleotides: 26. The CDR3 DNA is TGTGCCTGGAGCGGGCGATCTCCCCACCCCTCCAGCGGGAGGGCCTTCGGGGAGCTGTTTTTT. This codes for CAWSGRSPHPSSGRAFGELFF.

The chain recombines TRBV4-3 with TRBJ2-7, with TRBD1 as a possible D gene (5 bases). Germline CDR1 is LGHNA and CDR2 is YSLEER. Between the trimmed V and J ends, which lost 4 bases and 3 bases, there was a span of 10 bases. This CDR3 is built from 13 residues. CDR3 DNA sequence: TGCGCCAGCAGCCGGACACGGAACTACGAGCAGTACTTC. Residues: CASSRTRNYEQYF.